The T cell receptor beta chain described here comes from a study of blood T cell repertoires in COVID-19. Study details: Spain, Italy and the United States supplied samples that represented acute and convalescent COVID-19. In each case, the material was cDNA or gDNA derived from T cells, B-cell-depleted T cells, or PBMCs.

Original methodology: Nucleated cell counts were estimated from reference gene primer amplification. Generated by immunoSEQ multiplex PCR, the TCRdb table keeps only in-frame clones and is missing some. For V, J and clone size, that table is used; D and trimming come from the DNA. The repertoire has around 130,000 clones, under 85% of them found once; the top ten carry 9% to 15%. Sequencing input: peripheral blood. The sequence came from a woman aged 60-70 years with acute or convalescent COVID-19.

The CDR3 DNA is TGTGCCAGTAGTATAGGGGGGACAGGGAGCTATGGCTACACCTTC. Its protein is CASSIGGTGSYGYTF. The J gene is TRBJ1-2, the V gene TRBV19; TRBD1 matches 9 bases. The CDR3 consists of 15 residues. The germline V gene encodes CDR1 LNHDA and CDR2 SQIVND (reference sequence). J gave up 4 bases and V 1 base, and 4 bases lay outside the gene matches.